The 20 T cell receptor beta chains listed next were all sequenced from one sample in a study of post-analysis software for immune sequencing data. Study conclusions and caveats: TRBV5-6, TRBV5-1 and TRBV20-1 belonged to a set of about five TRBV segments that were more frequent in patients than controls.

These TCRs' antigens remain unknown. TCR beta cDNA libraries had unique molecular identifiers. MiXCR, applied by TCRdb to the PCR reads, yields one record per CDR3 protein. The profile shows some 690,000 distinct CDR3 sequences, approximately 60% of them singletons. Sequenced: blood. These receptors were obtained from a girl aged 2 to 10 with multiple sclerosis.

This clonotype was counted only a few times. The chain combines TRBV6-5 with TRBJ2-4, with 12 bases that match TRBD1. With the DNA end fitting TRBJ2-7 better, the J assignment may be wrong. This CDR3 has 16 amino acids. CDR1 and CDR2 (germline): MNHEY, SVGAGI. The CDR3 region is CASSYSGTGGYYEQYF. The DNA of the CDR3 is TGTGCCAGCAGTTACTCCGGGACAGGGGGCTATTACGAGCAGTACTTC.

The table lists this clonotype with many counts. The genes are TRBV7-2 and TRBJ2-5; D is possibly TRBD1 (5 bases). Trimming removed 0 bases from V and 5 bases from J, with 7 bases in between. CDR3 length: 13 residues. Per germline, CDR1 SGHTA and CDR2 FQGNSA. The CDR3 DNA reads TGTGCCAGCAGCTTAGCTAGACAGGAGACCCAGTACTTC. Translated, it gives CASSLARQETQYF.

The chain is built from TRBV6-2 or TRBV6-3 and TRBJ2-1, with no clear D. V was trimmed by 7 bases and J by 7 bases, leaving 11 bases between them. The germline CDR1 and CDR2 sequences are MNHEY and SVGEGT. CDR3 length: 12 amino acids. The CDR3, as DNA: TGTGCCAGCACGGACCCTAGTAATGAGCAGTTCTTC. It yields the protein CASTDPSNEQFF.

CDR3 nucleotide sequence: TGTGCCAGCACAAGGGTCGGAGAGACCCAGTACTTC. Its translation: CASTRVGETQYF. The V and J genes are TRBV28 and TRBJ2-5; D ambiguous. Germline V lookup: CDR1 MDHEN, CDR2 SYDVKM. V lost 7 bases to trimming and J lost 4 bases, with 10 bases between them. The CDR3 consists of 12 residues.

A note on this clonotype: One end of the junction is discordant with germline, which a read error may explain. The chain recombines TRBV10-3 with TRBJ2-5, with D tentatively TRBD2 (6 bases). The germline V gene encodes CDR1 ENHRY and CDR2 SYGVKD. This CDR3 spans 14 amino acids. The CDR3 loop reads CAIRALGLQETQYF. CDR3 nucleotide sequence: TGTGCCATCAGGGCATTGGGACTGCAAGAGACCCAGTATTTC.

The gene calls are TRBV9 and TRBJ2-1; D might be TRBD2 (5 bases). The ends were cut back, 2 bases at V and 9 bases at J, with 6 bases in the middle. CDR1 is SGDLS and CDR2 is YYNGEE in the germline V gene. The CDR3 has 11 residues. The CDR3 reads CASSVRGEQFF. The CDR3, as DNA: TGTGCCAGCAGCGTCCGGGGTGAGCAGTTCTTC.

This clonotype has just a few counts. The rearrangement joins TRBV27 to TRBJ2-3; maybe TRBD2 (6 bases). The CDR3 contains 13 residues. Germline CDR1 MNHEY, CDR2 SMNVEV (reference sequence). With 6 bases removed from V and 4 bases from J, the gap between germline ends came to 11 bases. The CDR3 DNA reads as TGTGCCAGCAGGGGCTTAGCGGCAGATACGCAGTATTTT. It yields the protein CASRGLAADTQYF.

This clonotype was observed a handful of times. The chain carries TRBV10-3 and TRBJ2-3, with 9 bases lining up with TRBD2. This CDR3 has 14 residues. The germline V gene encodes CDR1 ENHRY and CDR2 SYGVKD. Losses at the gene ends were 4 bases for V and 1 base for J; bases not matched to a gene: 0. The CDR3 DNA sequence: TGTGCCATCAGTGTAGCGGGGGGCACAGATACGCAGTATTTT. This codes for CAISVAGGTDTQYF.

The sample holds one count of this clonotype. The rearrangement joins TRBV12-3 or TRBV12-4 to TRBJ2-3, with 7 bases identical to TRBD2. The V gene end was trimmed by 5 bases and the J gene end by 1 base; junction bases not matched to a gene: 9. The CDR3 is made up of 16 amino acids. CDR3 in DNA: TGTGCCAGCAGTCCAGGGCGGGAGAACGGCACAGATACGCAGTATTTT. This sequence encodes CASSPGRENGTDTQYF.

This clonotype was detected only a few times. The chain carries TRBV2 and TRBJ2-7, with TRBD2 matching 8 bases. This CDR3 contains 15 residues. J gave up 2 bases and V 3 bases, and 6 bases lay outside the gene matches. The germline V gene encodes CDR1 SNHLY and CDR2 FYNNEI. This chain's CDR3 is CASSETGRGTYEQYF. CDR3 DNA: TGTGCCAGCAGTGAGACCGGGAGGGGCACCTACGAGCAGTACTTC.

V gene TRBV27 combines with J gene TRBJ2-5; 12 positions match TRBD2. CDR3 length: 16 residues. The V segment lost 3 bases and the J segment 5 bases; nucleotides outside the gene matches: 7. Germline V gene data show CDR1 as MNHEY and CDR2 as SMNVEV (reference sequence). The CDR3 DNA reads as TGTGCCAGCAGTTTTCTGACTAGCGGGGGTTCGGAGACCCAGTACTTC. It is translated as CASSFLTSGGSETQYF.

Only a few counts were recorded for this clonotype. The V gene is TRBV20-1, the J gene TRBJ2-1; the D gene is possibly TRBD2 (7 bases). This CDR3 comprises 14 residues. Deletions cut 6 bases from V and 5 bases from J, with 17 bases between. CDR1 is DFQATT, CDR2 SNEGSKA, per germline (reference sequence). The CDR3 nucleotides are TGCAGTGCCACTAGGCAGGGGAGGGACAATGAGCAGTTCTTC. This translates into CSATRQGRDNEQFF.

V gene TRBV20-1 combines with J gene TRBJ1-2, with a weak D call TRBD1 (5 bases). The CDR3 is made up of 14 amino acids. Germline values: CDR1 DFQATT, CDR2 SNEGSKA (reference sequence). Trimming shortened V by 3 bases and J by 0 bases, and 11 bases separated the two germline ends. CDR3 protein: CSARSWTTNYGYTF. In nucleotides, the CDR3 is TGCAGTGCTAGGTCCTGGACAACTAACTATGGCTACACCTTC.

The chain has TRBV20-1 and TRBJ2-5, with 9 bases identical to TRBD1. Matching the DNA end better, TRBJ2-7 makes the J call doubtful. The CDR3 consists of 13 residues. Germline CDR1 and CDR2: DFQATT and SNEGSKA (reference sequence). The CDR3 DNA reads as TGCAGTGCTAGAGGACAGGGGGACTACGAGCAGTACTTC. Its translation is CSARGQGDYEQYF.

In this sample, this clonotype turned up a few times. The rearrangement uses TRBV10-1 and TRBJ2-3; perhaps TRBD2 as D (5 bases). Germline V lookup: CDR1 WNHNN, CDR2 SYGVQD (reference sequence). The CDR3 has 15 amino acids. Trimming took 5 bases from V and 1 from J, leaving 13 bases between them. The CDR3 loop reads CASSPSIGGTDTQYF. CDR3 in DNA: TGCGCCAGCAGTCCCTCTATCGGGGGCACAGATACGCAGTATTTT.

The chain carries TRBV10-1 and TRBJ2-7; 8 positions match TRBD2. CDR1 is WNHNN, CDR2 SYGVQD, per germline (reference sequence). The trim removed 3 bases at V and 6 bases at J, leaving 4 bases unmatched. This CDR3 contains 13 residues. CDR3 sequence: CASSESRGGEQYF. CDR3 bases: TGCGCCAGCAGTGAATCCCGGGGGGGCGAGCAGTACTTC.

Concerning this clonotype: The junction departs from germline at one end; a sequencing error may be responsible. The chain is built from TRBV12-3 or TRBV12-4 and TRBJ2-3; D remains ambiguous. This CDR3 region has 16 residues. The DNA of the CDR3 is TGTGCCAGCAGCGACCTGACCGGGCGTGGTACAGATGCGCAGTATTTT. Translating gives CASSDLTGRGTDAQYF.

This chain uses TRBV11-3 with TRBJ2-5, with D perhaps TRBD1 (6 bases). This CDR3 comprises 14 residues. Germline-derived CDR1 and CDR2 are SGHNT and YENEEA. With 2 bases removed from V and 6 bases from J, the gap between germline ends came to 13 bases. The CDR3 sequence is CASSLIGGLKTQYF. The CDR3, as DNA: TGTGCCAGCAGCTTAATAGGGGGTTTGAAGACCCAGTACTTC.

This clonotype showed up just a few times. The V and J genes are TRBV20-1 and TRBJ1-2, with 11 positions matching TRBD1. This CDR3 spans 15 amino acids. J was trimmed by 0 bases and V by 7 bases; bases with no gene match: 7. In germline, CDR1 is DFQATT, CDR2 SNEGSKA (reference sequence). In DNA, the CDR3 is TGCAGTGGCCTGGACAGGGGGCTTTCTAACTATGGCTACACCTTC. Its translation is CSGLDRGLSNYGYTF.

V usage is TRBV12-3 or TRBV12-4 and J usage is TRBJ2-1, with D hard to call. The CDR3 has 17 residues. V gave up 5 bases and J gave up 5 bases, with 22 bases separating them. The CDR3 DNA follows: TGTGCCAGCAGTACCCAACCATGGGGTTCTAGGCACAATGAGCAGTTCTTC. It specifies CASSTQPWGSRHNEQFF.